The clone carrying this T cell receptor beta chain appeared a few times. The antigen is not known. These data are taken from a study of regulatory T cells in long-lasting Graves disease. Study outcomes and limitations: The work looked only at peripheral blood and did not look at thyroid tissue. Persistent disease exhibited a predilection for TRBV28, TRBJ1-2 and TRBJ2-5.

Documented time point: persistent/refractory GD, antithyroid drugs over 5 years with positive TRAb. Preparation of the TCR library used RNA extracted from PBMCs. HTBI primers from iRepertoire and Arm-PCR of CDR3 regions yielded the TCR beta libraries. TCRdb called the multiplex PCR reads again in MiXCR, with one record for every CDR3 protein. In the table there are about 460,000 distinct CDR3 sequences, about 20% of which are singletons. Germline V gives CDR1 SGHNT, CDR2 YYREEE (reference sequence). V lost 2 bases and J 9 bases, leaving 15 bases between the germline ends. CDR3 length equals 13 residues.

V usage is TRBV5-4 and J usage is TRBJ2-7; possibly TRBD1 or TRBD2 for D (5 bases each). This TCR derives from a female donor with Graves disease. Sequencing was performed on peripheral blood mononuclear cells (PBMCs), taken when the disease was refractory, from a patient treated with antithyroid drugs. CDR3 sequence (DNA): TGTGCCAGCAGCTTTTGGCTGGATGGGGGGCAGTACTTC. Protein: CASSFWLDGGQYF.